The next 10 T cell receptor beta chains were all read from a single sample in a study of STAT5B mutations in CD4+ large granular lymphocyte leukemia. TCRdb's copy holds only in-frame clones and misses some; the assay was immunoSEQ multiplex PCR. The table has about 29,000 clones, more than 60% seen once. The sequencing input was CD4+ T cells from blood buffy coats. The receptors stem from a human donor in good health.

The rearrangement joins TRBV29-1 to TRBJ1-5; D is unresolved. V was trimmed by 2 bases and J by 0 bases, leaving 11 bases between them. Germline CDR1 and CDR2: SQVTM and ANQGSEA. The CDR3 is made up of 15 amino acids. CDR3 sequence: CSVERLPVSNQPQHF. Here the CDR3 DNA reads TGCAGCGTTGAACGTCTGCCCGTTAGCAATCAGCCCCAGCATTTT.

The V and J genes are TRBV28 and TRBJ2-1; no clear D gene. This CDR3 spans 13 amino acids. Germline V gene sequence: CDR1 MDHEN, CDR2 SYDVKM. The V and J ends lost 5 bases and 9 bases respectively, with 14 bases between them. Written as DNA, the CDR3 is TGTGCCAGCAGTCCACCGTCTACGGGTGAGCAGTTCTTC. This sequence encodes CASSPPSTGEQFF.

The rearrangement links TRBV19 to TRBJ2-1, with D perhaps assigned TRBD1 or TRBD2 (5 bases each). V was clipped by 3 bases and J by 10 bases, with 16 bases between them. The CDR3 covers 14 residues. Germline V gene lookup returns CDR1 LNHDA and CDR2 SQIVND (reference sequence). This CDR3 is CASSILGGNWEQFF. DNA for the CDR3: TGTGCCAGTAGTATCCTTGGGGGAAACTGGGAGCAGTTCTTC.

The DNA of the CDR3 is TGTGCCAGCATCTCGGACAGGGGGTATAGCTACACCTTC. It is translated as CASISDRGYSYTF. The V call is TRBV2, the J call TRBJ1-2, with 10 bases identical to TRBD1. The germline gives CDR1 SNHLY, CDR2 FYNNEI. The V and J ends lost 7 bases and 9 bases, in that order; junction bases with no gene match: 8. The CDR3 covers 13 residues.

J is TRBJ1-1 and V is TRBV28; a weak D match, TRBD1 (5 bases). The V end lost 7 bases, the J end lost 4 bases, and 16 bases lay between the germline ends. Germline CDR1 MDHEN, CDR2 SYDVKM. The CDR3 length is 14 residues. DNA of the CDR3: TGTGCCAGCACTTGGGGGGGTAGGGGCACTGAAGCTTTCTTT. Its protein product is CASTWGGRGTEAFF.

The chain couples TRBV4-1 to TRBJ2-1; 11 positions match TRBD2. The CDR3 is 18 amino acids. After removal of 5 bases from V and 7 bases from J, the junction contained 16 bases not matched to a gene. Germline CDR1 and CDR2: MGHRA and YSYEKL. CDR3 region: CASSYRLAGGPEGNEQFF. CDR3 coding DNA: TGCGCCAGCAGCTATCGGCTAGCGGGGGGACCTGAAGGGAATGAGCAGTTCTTC.

The CDR3 region has the DNA TGTGCCAGCAGCCCCCGGCCAGCGGGGACTGAAGCTTTCTTT. As protein: CASSPRPAGTEAFF. The J gene is TRBJ1-1, the V gene TRBV7-8; D uncertain. With 5 bases removed from V and 5 bases from J, the gap between germline ends came to 15 bases. CDR3 size: 14 residues. CDR1 and CDR2 from the germline V gene are SGHVS and FQNEAQ.

This clone was recorded once. The chain uses TRBV27 and TRBJ2-1; 9 bases align to TRBD2. Germline V gives CDR1 MNHEY, CDR2 SMNVEV (reference sequence). There are 17 residues in the CDR3. With 6 bases clipped from V and 8 bases from J, the junction kept 17 bases outside the gene matches. CDR3 sequence (DNA): TGTGCCAGCAGACCCTGGACTGGGCGGGGGGGCCGAGATGAGCAGTTCTTC. It translates to CASRPWTGRGGRDEQFF.

The J gene is TRBJ1-1, the V gene TRBV6-5; a possible D gene is TRBD1 (5 bases). The V end lost 1 base, the J end lost 7 bases, and 13 bases lay between the germline ends. The germline V gene encodes CDR1 MNHEY and CDR2 SVGAGI. This CDR3 has 14 amino acids. CDR3 protein: CASSYFGQGSEAFF. CDR3 coding DNA: TGTGCCAGCAGTTACTTTGGGCAGGGTAGTGAAGCTTTCTTT.

The V gene is TRBV11-2, the J gene TRBJ2-4; D gene unclear. The germline gives CDR1 SGHAT, CDR2 FQNNGV. The CDR3 consists of 16 residues. Deletions cut 2 bases from V and 0 bases from J, with 11 bases between. CDR3 nucleotide sequence: TGTGCCAGCAGCTTATCGTCTGCGCTAGCCAAAAACATTCAGTACTTC. It translates to CASSLSSALAKNIQYF.